This TCR beta chain emerged from a study of shared clonotypes between healthy human individuals (dated by TCRdb to 2019 to 2021). Background for the entire study: The cohort included a few men and two women between 18 and 49 years of age. For each donor, three plates each were used for CD4 naive and CD4 memory, two plates were used for CD8 naive, and one plate was used for CD8 memory. The study deeply sequenced blood TCR repertoires of five healthy adults to estimate repertoire size and the extent of clonotype sharing between individuals. To increase sequencing depth and limit assay-specific biases, different laboratories used diverse techniques to prepare libraries and sequence TCR repertoires. Each donor's leukapheresis produced roughly between roughly 0.85 and 9 billion PBMCs. What the study reported, not specific to this receptor: Based on pairwise subsampling, the degree of clonotype sharing among donors was expected to be affected by sequencing depth. Sampling was restricted to blood, and TCR repertoires in tissues likely differ from the TCR repertoires found in blood. The genetic and exposure-history diversity represented was limited by the small number of donors. When a handful of donors were compared, the shared fraction of clonotypes was approximately 5% for naive CD4, 3% to 4% for naive CD8, 2% to 2.5% for memory CD4, and about 0.36% for memory CD8. Rarefaction of sorted-subset datasets indicated incomplete sequencing despite the large sequencing depth. Larger estimated clonotype richness was generally found for naive subsets than for memory subsets. Compared with non-shared clonotypes, the clonotypes found in all four sorted-subset donors had higher generation probabilities.

Using the deep immunoSEQ assay, TCR CDR3 regions were amplified from genomic DNA by multiplex PCR. Extracted genomic DNA from each cell subset was spread evenly across all wells of several immunoSEQ 96-well plates, with each plate serving as a replicate. For sorted subsets, 200 to 250 ng genomic DNA, equal to tens of thousands of T cell genomes, was loaded into each replicate PCR. Purified libraries were measured with a Qubit 3.0 fluorometer, size-checked on a Bioanalyzer 2100, and measured again with the KAPA Library Quantification kit. Every immunoSEQ 96-well plate was sequenced on a separate single-read 150-cycle Illumina NextSeq 550 flow cell. In the source study's methods: The immunoSEQ output contained only junctional sequences without quality scores, so filtering could not match that applied to full-length reads. Sequences were annotated with PyIR, a Python wrapper for IgBLAST v1.9, using IMGT germline references to assign V/J genes and CDR3. Reads were removed for weak V/J assignments (E-value above 1e-6), missing CDR3, stop codons, out-of-frame junctions, or ambiguous translated residues. V3J clonotypes were defined as sequences sharing an identical inferred V gene, J gene, and CDR3 amino acid sequence. The percentage overlap between two repertoires was calculated by dividing the number of shared unique clonotypes by the size of the smaller repertoire. Three approaches were used to assess repertoire richness: RTK rarefaction, the Chao1 estimator, and Recon v2.1 estimates of unobserved clonotypes. OLGA was used to compute generation probabilities for all TCRbeta clonotypes that the gDNA method yielded from four donors. TCRdb limited this immuneACCESS table to in-frame rearrangements with V and J called. A share of clones is missing; checked studies link under half to unresolved V genes, and the rest is unexplained. V, J and clone size derive from that table, while D and trimming were established from the DNA sequence. The sample records about 2.2 million clones, over 85% of which are singletons. In total, the top ten clones hold roughly 1.7% of the sample.

For the CD8 naive samples, CD45RO-negative cells were positively selected for CCR7, yielding a CD45RA+CCR7+ population from which TemRA cells were excluded. Healthy HIV-negative adults with no recently reported acute infections or vaccinations were included as donors. Every donor was a Caucasian adult residing in Nashville, Tennessee, USA. Blood was collected by leukapheresis, and PBMCs were isolated by Ficoll-Histopaque density gradient centrifugation and then cryopreserved in liquid nitrogen vapor phase. Analytical flow cytometry was used to check the purity and quantity of each magnetically sorted T cell population. Genomic DNA was isolated from every sorted fraction and measured by UV absorbance on a Nanodrop 2000c. This clone was seen once. Its antigen is still unknown. Base qualities were left out, and no much larger clone turns up one base away. What was sequenced was naive CD8+ T cells from PBMCs. The cell subset or site label corresponds to: CD45RA+CCR7+. This TCR was recovered from a man aged 18 to 30 in good health. Some clones in this sample may be carry-over from other donors' samples.

The CDR3: CASSWARIRGNYGYTF. The DNA reads TGCGCCAGCAGTTGGGCCCGTATCAGGGGGAACTATGGCTACACCTTC. The chain joins TRBV5-1 to TRBJ1-2, with TRBD1 matching 7 junction bases. V is trimmed back by 5 bases and J by 2 bases, and the junction contains 12 bases that no gene match accounts for. From the cysteine up to the phenylalanine, the CDR3 has a length of 16 residues. The retained sequence is limited to the CDR3, 48 bases, with the frame set at the first base. Sequences SGHRS (CDR1) and YFSETQ (CDR2) are obtained from the germline V gene.